Below are 20 T cell receptor beta chains sequenced from a single sample in a study of cytomegalovirus exposure and HLA in healthy donors. Profiling relied on immunoSEQ multiplex PCR, and the TCRdb table lists in-frame clones only, not all of them. The sample contains about 98,000 clones, 87% of which appear only once. Sequencing was carried out using PBMCs. Every receptor here comes from a man younger than 35 in good health and CMV-seropositive.

The chain carries TRBV29-1 and TRBJ2-5, with D possibly TRBD1 on 6 matching bases. Looked up from germline, CDR1 is SQVTM and CDR2 is ANQGSEA. This CDR3 contains 14 residues. Trimming pared 4 bases from V and 0 bases from J, leaving 12 bases between. CDR3 coding DNA: TGCAGCGTTGCCGGACAGAAGTACCAAGAGACCCAGTACTTC. As protein: CSVAGQKYQETQYF.

This chain uses TRBV19 with TRBJ1-3; D call uncertain. Germline CDR1 LNHDA, CDR2 SQIVND (reference sequence). Trimming took off 0 bases at V and 8 bases at J, with 8 bases between the two ends. The CDR3 is 13 residues long. This CDR3 is CASSIDRGYTIYF. Here the CDR3 DNA reads TGTGCCAGTAGTATAGATCGCGGTTACACCATATATTTT. Full variable domain (rest looked up from reference TRBV19 and TRBJ1-3): DGGITQSPKYLFRKEGQNVTLSCEQNLNHDAMYWYRQDPGQGLRLIYYSQIVNDFQKGDIAEGYSVSREKKESFPLTVTSAQKNPTAFYLCASSIDRGYTIYFGEGSWLTVV.

The chain has TRBV28 and TRBJ1-4; 10 bases match TRBD1. The CDR3 has 15 amino acids. V dropped 6 bases and J dropped 4; count of bases not matched to a gene: 5. Germline V gene sequence: CDR1 MDHEN, CDR2 SYDVKM. The CDR3 loop is CASRLDRGNNEKLFF. The CDR3 DNA reads as TGTGCCAGCAGACTGGACAGGGGGAATAATGAAAAACTGTTTTTT.

The CDR3 is CASSLLSVSARNEQFF. The DNA for the CDR3 is TGTGCCAGCAGTTTATTATCAGTATCTGCACGCAATGAGCAGTTCTTC. The J gene is TRBJ2-1, the V gene TRBV27; D is undetermined. V was shortened by 1 base and J by 6 bases, with 16 bases between the two germline ends. The CDR3 loop spans 16 amino acids. The germline V gene has CDR1 MNHEY and CDR2 SMNVEV (reference sequence).

The V and J genes are TRBV4-1 and TRBJ2-7, with 14 positions matching TRBD2. From germline, CDR1 is MGHRA and CDR2 YSYEKL. V gave up 6 bases and J gave up 2 bases; unmatched junction bases: 12. This CDR3 has 18 residues. CDR3 in DNA: TGCGCCAGCAGTAGGGGGACTAGCGGGAGAGACGTGGCCTACGAGCAGTACTTC. Its translation is CASSRGTSGRDVAYEQYF.

This sequence joins TRBV19 and TRBJ2-7; 12 nucleotides match TRBD2. This CDR3 region has 14 residues. Trimming cost V 10 bases and J 1 base; bases outside gene matches: 5. Germline-derived CDR1 and CDR2 are LNHDA and SQIVND (reference sequence). The CDR3 coding sequence is TGTGCCACCCGGACTAGCGGGACTTCCTACGAGCAGTACTTC. Translating it yields CATRTSGTSYEQYF.

This rearrangement joins TRBV27 to TRBJ2-1; D gene uncertain. Germline CDR1 MNHEY, CDR2 SMNVEV (reference sequence). CDR3 length equals 15 residues. The V and J ends lost 0 bases and 2 bases respectively, with 8 bases between them. The CDR3: CASSLSLGTYNEQFF. In nucleotides, the CDR3 is TGTGCCAGCAGTTTATCCCTAGGAACCTACAATGAGCAGTTCTTC.

A note on this clone: One junction end disagrees with the germline gene, perhaps due to a read error. The chain joins TRBV28 to TRBJ2-2; 8 bases are shared with TRBD1. The CDR3 has 13 amino acids. From germline, CDR1 is MDHEN and CDR2 SYDVKM. CDR3 in DNA: TGTGCCGGCAGGGGGCAAGACACCGGGGAGCTGTTTTTT. Translated: CAGRGQDTGELFF.

This clone was picked up a small number of times. The rearrangement uses TRBV7-2 and TRBJ1-5; D is perhaps TRBD1 (6 bases). In germline, CDR1 is SGHTA, CDR2 FQGNSA. The CDR3 sequence is 16 residues long. Trimming left V 1 base short and J 4 bases short, with 14 bases between. CDR3 nucleotides: TGTGCCAGCAGCTTAGACGGGGGGGCCCATAATCAGCCCCAGCATTTT. Translating gives CASSLDGGAHNQPQHF.

The genes are TRBV6-1 and TRBJ2-7; D not resolved. Germline V gene lookup returns CDR1 MNHNS and CDR2 SASEGT. The CDR3 consists of 14 residues. Trimming took off 4 bases at V and 0 bases at J, with 10 bases between the two ends. The CDR3 spells CASSGQSGSYEQYF. The CDR3 bases are TGTGCCAGCAGTGGTCAATCCGGCTCCTACGAGCAGTACTTC.

The rearrangement joins TRBV13 to TRBJ1-2; TRBD1 matches at 7 bases. This CDR3 contains 14 residues. V dropped 5 bases and J dropped 6; count of bases not matched to a gene: 9. Germline lookup yields CDR1 PRHDT and CDR2 FYEKMQ (reference sequence). The chain's CDR3 is CASSRRQGEDGYTF. For the CDR3, the DNA is TGTGCCAGCAGCCGCAGACAGGGAGAGGATGGCTACACCTTC.

This clone was seen more than once but under ten times. V usage is TRBV9 and J usage is TRBJ1-2; 8 bases fit TRBD1. Germline loops: CDR1 SGDLS, CDR2 YYNGEE. V was clipped by 0 bases and J by 7 bases; unmatched bases: 8. CDR3 length equals 15 residues. The CDR3 DNA reads as TGTGCCAGCAGCGTAGGGAAGGACAGGGCTGGTGGCTACACCTTC. Its protein product is CASSVGKDRAGGYTF.

This chain links TRBV12-5 with TRBJ2-1; no firm D call. The V gene lost 6 bases and the J gene lost 9 bases, with 12 bases spanning the gap. Germline loops: CDR1 LGHNT, CDR2 FRNRAP. There are 12 residues in the CDR3. CDR3 DNA sequence: TGTGCTAGTGGGGAACAGCTTTCTGAGCAGTTCTTC. Translating gives CASGEQLSEQFF.

J is TRBJ2-1 and V is TRBV4-1; D is unresolved. The CDR3 spans 17 residues. V was cut by 1 base and J by 4 bases, with 17 bases left in between. Germline CDR1 reads MGHRA; CDR2 reads YSYEKL. This CDR3 reads CASSQVVRNTIYNEQFF. DNA for the CDR3: TGCGCCAGCAGCCAAGTTGTTAGGAATACTATTTACAATGAGCAGTTCTTC.

V usage is TRBV19 and J usage is TRBJ2-3; D might be TRBD1 (5 bases). The CDR3 sequence is 14 residues long. Germline assignment: CDR1 LNHDA and CDR2 SQIVND (reference sequence). The V and J ends lost 1 base and 3 bases respectively, with 8 bases between them. CDR3 DNA: TGTGCCAGTAGTATAGTCCCAGGGACAGATACGCAGTATTTT. This gives the protein CASSIVPGTDTQYF.

The V gene is TRBV19, the J gene TRBJ1-6; weak D call: TRBD1 (5 bases). This CDR3 has 17 residues. CDR1 is LNHDA and CDR2 is SQIVND in the germline V gene (reference sequence). V lost 5 bases, J lost 9 bases, and 23 bases lay in between. This CDR3 is CASSPNSGGADFSPLHF. The CDR3 coding sequence is TGTGCCAGTAGTCCAAACAGCGGAGGGGCCGACTTTTCACCCCTCCACTTT.

DNA for the CDR3: TGTGCCAGCAGCTCGGGGGGGCATTCCGGGACAGTCGCCGGGGAGCTGTTTTTT. Its translation: CASSSGGHSGTVAGELFF. The genes are TRBV7-3 and TRBJ2-2; D perhaps matches TRBD2 (8 bases). The CDR3 extends over 18 amino acids. The V end was cut by 4 bases, the J end by 6 bases, with 24 bases between. Germline-derived CDR1 and CDR2 are SGHTA and FQGTGA.

This clone was seen only a few times. V usage is TRBV29-1 and J usage is TRBJ2-5, with D hard to call. CDR1 is SQVTM, CDR2 ANQGSEA, per germline. The CDR3 length is 11 residues. Deletions cut 5 bases from V and 5 bases from J, with 9 bases between. The CDR3, as DNA: TGCAGCGTTTCCTTCGGGGAGACCCAGTACTTC. Protein: CSVSFGETQYF.

This clone was picked up one time. The gene calls are TRBV28 and TRBJ2-7; D might be TRBD1 (6 bases). This CDR3 has 14 amino acids. V gave up 8 bases and J gave up 3 bases, with 17 bases separating them. In germline, CDR1 is MDHEN, CDR2 SYDVKM. The CDR3 spells CASRTRGQSYEQYF. Written as DNA, the CDR3 is TGTGCCAGCCGAACTCGTGGACAGAGCTACGAGCAGTACTTC.

The chain couples TRBV7-8 to TRBJ1-5, with D maybe TRBD1 (6 bases). The length of the CDR3 is 16 residues. The germline gives CDR1 SGHVS, CDR2 FQNEAQ. Trimming removed 7 bases from V and 2 bases from J, with 18 bases in between. CDR3 protein: CASTVSGALGNQPQHF. CDR3 coding DNA: TGTGCCAGCACCGTCTCAGGGGCGTTGGGCAATCAGCCCCAGCATTTT.